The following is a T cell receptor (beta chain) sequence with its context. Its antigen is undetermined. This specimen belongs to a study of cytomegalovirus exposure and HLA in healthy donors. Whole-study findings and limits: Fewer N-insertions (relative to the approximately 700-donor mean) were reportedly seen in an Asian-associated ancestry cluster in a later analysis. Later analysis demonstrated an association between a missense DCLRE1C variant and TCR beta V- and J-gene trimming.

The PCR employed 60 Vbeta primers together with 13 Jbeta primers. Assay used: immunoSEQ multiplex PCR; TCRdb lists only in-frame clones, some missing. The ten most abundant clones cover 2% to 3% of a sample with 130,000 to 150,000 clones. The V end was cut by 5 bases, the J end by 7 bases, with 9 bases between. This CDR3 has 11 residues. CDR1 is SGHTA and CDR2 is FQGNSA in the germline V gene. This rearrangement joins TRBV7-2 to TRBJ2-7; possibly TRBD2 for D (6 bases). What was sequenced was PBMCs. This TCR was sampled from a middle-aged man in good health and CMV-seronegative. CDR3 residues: CASSPGREQYF. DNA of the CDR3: TGTGCCAGCAGCCCGGGGAGGGAGCAGTACTTC.